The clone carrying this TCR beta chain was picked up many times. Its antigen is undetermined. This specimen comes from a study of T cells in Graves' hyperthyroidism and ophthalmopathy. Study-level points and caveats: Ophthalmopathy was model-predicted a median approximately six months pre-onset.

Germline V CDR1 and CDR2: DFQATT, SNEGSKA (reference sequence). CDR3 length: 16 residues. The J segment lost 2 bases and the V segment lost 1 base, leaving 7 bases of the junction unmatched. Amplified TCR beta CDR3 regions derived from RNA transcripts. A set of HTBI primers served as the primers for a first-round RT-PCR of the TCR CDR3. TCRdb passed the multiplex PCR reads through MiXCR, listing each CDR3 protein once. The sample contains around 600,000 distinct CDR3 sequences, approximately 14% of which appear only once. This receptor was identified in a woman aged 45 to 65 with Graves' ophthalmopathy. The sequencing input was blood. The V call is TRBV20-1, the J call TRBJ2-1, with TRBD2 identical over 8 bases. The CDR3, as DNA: TGCAGTGCTAGAGTGTTCGGGGGACTAGCCTACAATGAGCAGTTCTTC. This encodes CSARVFGGLAYNEQFF.